The following is a TCR beta chain sequence with its context. This sample stems from a study of preoperative IRX-2 immunotherapy in early breast cancer. TCRdb's table, derived via immunoSEQ multiplex PCR, lists solely in-frame clones and lacks some. The data show about 62,000 clones, 94% seen once. Treatment in this sample: preoperative locoregional IRX-2 cytokine immunotherapy. This phase Ib study tested locoregional IRX-2 cytokine immunotherapy given before surgery. This specimen was acquired from a patient treated with IRX-2 immunotherapy. This clonotype was sampled from a human donor with breast cancer.

The CDR3 DNA follows: TGTGCCAGCAGCGTAGTTTTTAGCGGGAAAAACAATGAGCAGTTCTTC. It codes for CASSVVFSGKNNEQFF. The chain couples TRBV9 to TRBJ2-1, with 8 bases identical to TRBD2. The ends lost 0 bases at V and 5 bases at J; junction bases unmatched: 7. This CDR3 comprises 16 residues. Looked up from germline, CDR1 is SGDLS and CDR2 is YYNGEE. The entire variable domain, with the rest obtained from reference TRBV9 and TRBJ2-1, is as follows: DSGVTQTPKHLITATGQRVTLRCSPRSGDLSVYWYQQSLDQGLQFLIQYYNGEERAKGNILERFSAQQFPDLHSELNLSSLELGDSALYFCASSVVFSGKNNEQFFGPGTRLTVL.